The following is a T cell receptor (beta chain) sequence with its context. Authors' analysis steps: For nucleated cells, counts were estimated from reference gene primer amplification. Clones were sequenced by immunoSEQ multiplex PCR, and TCRdb holds only the in-frame ones, with some missing. That table is the source of V, J and clone size, and D and trimming were worked out from the DNA. Among some 150,000 clones listed, around four fifths were seen once. This specimen comes from a study of blood T cell repertoires in COVID-19. CDR3 length equals 15 residues. Germline lookup yields CDR1 LNHNV and CDR2 YYDKDF (reference sequence). V gave up 2 bases and J gave up 6 bases; unmatched junction bases: 5.

This sequence was found in a human donor in a cohort sampled during active COVID-19. V usage is TRBV15 and J usage is TRBJ1-4, with TRBD1 identical over 8 bases. Sequences were obtained from peripheral blood. The CDR3 bases are TGTGCCACCAGCAGAAACCCAGGGGGCGATGAAAAACTGTTTTTT. Translated: CATSRNPGGDEKLFF.